The 9 T cell receptor beta chains in this list originate from one sample, sequenced in a study of Ad26.COV2.S vaccination and SARS-CoV-2 variants. Sequencing used immunoSEQ multiplex PCR; TCRdb keeps in-frame clones, though not all of them. The sample shows about 450,000 clones, 89% of them seen only once. Treatment reported: roughly 19 received Ad26.COV2.S at low or high dose, single or two shots; 5 received placebo; per-sample allocation not given. Each sample was drawn 63 days after the first injection (of vaccine or placebo). The sequencing here drew on peripheral blood, taken in a trial of Ad26.COV2.S vaccine versus placebo. The receptors originated from a person between 18 and 65 years old who received the Ad26.COV2.S COVID-19 vaccine or a placebo.

This rearrangement joins TRBV7-3 to TRBJ2-2; TRBD2 might be the D (6 bases). The CDR3 contains 15 residues. Germline CDR1 and CDR2: SGHTA and FQGTGA. V lost 6 bases and J lost 0, with 11 bases in between. As DNA, the CDR3 is TGTGCCAGCAGGCGCGGAGGGACGAACACCGGGGAGCTGTTTTTT. It is translated as CASRRGGTNTGELFF.

The CDR3 bases are TGTGCCATCAGCTGGGGGGACTACCCCTACAATGAGCAGTTCTTC. As protein: CAISWGDYPYNEQFF. The rearrangement links TRBV10-3 to TRBJ2-1; TRBD2 matches 7 bases. Germline CDR1 is ENHRY and CDR2 is SYGVKD. V lost 6 bases, J lost 2 bases, and 7 bases stayed unmatched. The CDR3 is made up of 15 amino acids.

This chain connects TRBV5-4 to TRBJ2-7, with TRBD2 identical over 8 bases. Germline CDR1 and CDR2: SGHNT and YYREEE (reference sequence). The CDR3 is 14 residues long. Trimming took 2 bases from V and 3 from J; bases not matched to a gene: 4. In DNA form, the CDR3 reads TGTGCCAGCAGCTTCCGGGGGGGGAACTACGAGCAGTACTTC. Translated, it gives CASSFRGGNYEQYF.

A few counts support this clone. The chain recombines TRBV7-2 with TRBJ2-1; 11 bases align to TRBD2. Germline values: CDR1 SGHTA, CDR2 FQGNSA. The junction had 6 bases not matched to a gene; V was cut back by 2 bases and J by 3 bases. The CDR3 has 17 amino acids. The CDR3 sequence: CASSLTPLAGGYNEQFF. CDR3 bases: TGTGCCAGCAGCTTAACTCCTCTAGCGGGGGGCTACAATGAGCAGTTCTTC.

The rearrangement joins TRBV2 to TRBJ1-5, with unresolved D. Trimming took off 8 bases at V and 6 bases at J, with 11 bases between the two ends. Germline V CDR1 and CDR2: SNHLY, FYNNEI. The CDR3 is made up of 12 amino acids. CDR3 loop: CASREDGQPQHF. In DNA, the CDR3 is TGTGCCAGCCGCGAGGACGGTCAGCCCCAGCATTTT.

The chain joins TRBV30 to TRBJ2-5; D unclear. Trimming took off 0 bases at V and 2 bases at J, with 10 bases between the two ends. This CDR3 is 14 amino acids long. Germline CDR1 GTSNPN, CDR2 SVGIG (reference sequence). This chain's CDR3 is CAWSVISLQETQYF. The CDR3 region has the DNA TGTGCCTGGAGTGTAATAAGTTTACAAGAGACCCAGTACTTC.

The chain has TRBV10-3 and TRBJ2-1, with D possibly matching TRBD2 (5 bases). The CDR3 sequence is 13 residues long. Trimming shortened V by 10 bases and J by 4 bases, and 14 bases separated the two germline ends. Germline V gene sequence: CDR1 ENHRY, CDR2 SYGVKD. Here the CDR3 DNA reads TGTGCCACTATGACTACGGAGTACAATGAGCAGTTCTTC. Translating gives CATMTTEYNEQFF.

This CDR3 reads CASSFITGGYQPQHF. In DNA, the CDR3 is TGTGCCAGTAGTTTCATCACAGGGGGTTATCAGCCCCAGCATTTT. The V call is TRBV19, the J call TRBJ1-5, with 8 positions matching TRBD1. J lost 5 bases, V lost 5 bases, and 8 bases had no gene match. There are 15 residues in the CDR3. Germline V gene data show CDR1 as LNHDA and CDR2 as SQIVND (reference sequence).

The chain carries TRBV9 and TRBJ2-2; possibly TRBD1 for D (6 bases). The V end was cut by 0 bases, the J end by 2 bases, with 8 bases between. The CDR3 sequence is 15 residues long. From germline, CDR1 is SGDLS and CDR2 YYNGEE. The CDR3 region has the DNA TGTGCCAGCAGCGTAGGGGACACTAACACCGGGGAGCTGTTTTTT. It is translated as CASSVGDTNTGELFF.